This entry lists 18 T cell receptor beta chains sequenced from one sample in a study of regulatory dendritic cells for organ transplantation. Libraries were prepared by immunoSEQ multiplex PCR; TCRdb keeps only in-frame clonotypes and omits some of them. The table shows under 35,000 clones, with approximately 86% occurring only once. Sequenced material: naive CD8+ T cells from blood. Subset here: CD45RA+ naive T cells. Receptors were obtained from a human donor in good health.

The chain carries TRBV6-4 and TRBJ2-1; D possibly corresponds to TRBD1 (6 bases). The CDR3 is 16 residues long. Germline V CDR1 and CDR2: MRHNA, SNTAGT. V was clipped by 2 bases and J by 4 bases, with 15 bases between them. The CDR3 protein is CASSDHPGEGYNEQFF. The DNA of the CDR3 is TGTGCCAGCAGTGACCACCCAGGGGAAGGGTACAATGAGCAGTTCTTC.

Only a few counts were recorded for this clone. The chain employs TRBV12-5 and TRBJ1-6, with TRBD1 as a possible D gene (6 bases). The CDR3 is 14 amino acids. Per the germline V gene, CDR1 is LGHNT and CDR2 is FRNRAP. V was shortened by 5 bases and J by 8 bases, with 13 bases between the two germline ends. Written as DNA, the CDR3 is TGTGCTAGTGGTAAGAGCAGGGGAGATTCACCCCTCCACTTT. It codes for CASGKSRGDSPLHF.

The chain carries TRBV7-8 and TRBJ2-7; 11 bases align to TRBD1. Germline values: CDR1 SGHVS, CDR2 FQNEAQ. The CDR3 sequence is 14 residues long. Trimming took 3 bases from V and 3 from J; bases not matched to a gene: 1. CDR3 protein: CASSFGTGGYEQYF. The CDR3 DNA reads TGTGCCAGCAGCTTCGGGACAGGGGGCTACGAGCAGTACTTC.

This clone was seen a handful of times. The chain combines TRBV9 with TRBJ1-1; D uncertain. Deletions cut 0 bases from V and 7 bases from J, with 13 bases between. The germline CDR1 and CDR2 sequences are SGDLS and YYNGEE. This CDR3 spans 14 amino acids. This CDR3 reads CASSVGRQGSEAFF. In DNA, the CDR3 is TGTGCCAGCAGCGTAGGGCGACAAGGTAGTGAAGCTTTCTTT.

The gene calls are TRBV11-2 and TRBJ2-2, with a tentative D call TRBD1 (6 bases). The CDR3 length is 13 residues. V was clipped by 4 bases and J by 5 bases, with 8 bases between them. CDR1 and CDR2 from the germline V gene are SGHAT and FQNNGV. CDR3 region: CASSYGQTGELFF. CDR3 DNA sequence: TGTGCCAGCAGCTACGGACAGACCGGGGAGCTGTTTTTT.

The chain uses TRBV13 and TRBJ2-5; maybe TRBD1 (6 bases). V shed 6 bases and J shed 5 bases, with 19 bases lying between them. Per germline, CDR1 PRHDT and CDR2 FYEKMQ (reference sequence). The CDR3 covers 15 residues. In DNA form, the CDR3 reads TGTGCCAGCAGTTCAGGGGATCTAGGCACGGAGACCCAGTACTTC. This gives the protein CASSSGDLGTETQYF.

About this clone itself: The junction differs from germline at one of its ends, possibly a read error. The V call is TRBV27, the J call TRBJ2-7; 7 bases agree with TRBD1. The CDR3 loop spans 12 amino acids. The germline V gene has CDR1 MNHEY and CDR2 SMNVEV (reference sequence). The CDR3 DNA sequence: TGTGCCAGCGGGGACAGCTCCTACGGGCAGTACTTC. It specifies CASGDSSYGQYF.

V and J are TRBV6-6 and TRBJ1-2, with a weak D call TRBD1 (5 bases). This CDR3 has 14 amino acids. V lost 5 bases and J 8 bases, leaving 18 bases between the germline ends. The V gene's germline CDR1 is MNHNY and CDR2 SVGAGI (reference sequence). The CDR3 DNA reads as TGTGCCAGCAGTCCCTCCGGGGGTTTAACAGGCTACACCTTC. This encodes CASSPSGGLTGYTF.

The chain couples TRBV5-6 to TRBJ1-5, with a weak D call TRBD1 (5 bases). CDR3 size: 15 residues. Trimming shortened V by 0 bases and J by 4 bases, and 11 bases separated the two germline ends. The germline V gene has CDR1 SGHDT and CDR2 YYEEEE. CDR3 region: CASSLGGEGNQPQHF. CDR3 nucleotides: TGTGCCAGCAGCTTGGGGGGGGAAGGTAATCAGCCCCAGCATTTT.

The V call is TRBV10-3, the J call TRBJ2-1; TRBD1 matches at 10 bases. Germline trimming cut 6 bases from V and 3 bases from J; bases unmatched to any gene: 11. The CDR3 extends over 17 amino acids. Looked up from germline, CDR1 is ENHRY and CDR2 is SYGVKD. In nucleotides, the CDR3 is TGTGCCATCAGCGCGGCGACCGGGACAGGGGACTACAATGAGCAGTTCTTC. It codes for CAISAATGTGDYNEQFF.

This clone turned up a few times. This chain uses TRBV28 with TRBJ1-5; unclear D gene. The V gene's germline CDR1 is MDHEN and CDR2 SYDVKM. Trimming removed 5 bases from V and 4 bases from J, with 9 bases in between. This CDR3 region has 13 residues. The DNA for the CDR3 is TGTGCCAGCAGTGCGCTCGGGAATCAGCCCCAGCATTTT. Protein product: CASSALGNQPQHF. Full variable domain (outside the CDR3, taken from reference TRBV28 and TRBJ1-5): DVKVTQSSRYLVKRTGEKVFLECVQDMDHENMFWYRQDPGLGLRLIYFSYDVKMKEKGDIPEGYSVSREKKERFSLILESASTNQTSMYLCASSALGNQPQHFGDGTRLSIL.

CDR3 nucleotide sequence: TGTGCCACTACAGGGGGCGCGAATCAGCCCCAGCATTTT. This translates into CATTGGANQPQHF. The chain links TRBV19 to TRBJ1-5; the match to TRBD1 covers 9 bases. The length of the CDR3 is 13 residues. Germline V lookup: CDR1 LNHDA, CDR2 SQIVND (reference sequence). Trimming at V came to 10 bases and at J to 4 bases, leaving 5 bases not matched to a gene.

This clone has a single count. As DNA, the CDR3 is TGCGCCAGCAGCTTGTTGAGCAGGGTGAATGGCTACACCTTC. As protein: CASSLLSRVNGYTF. The chain couples TRBV5-1 to TRBJ1-2; D may be TRBD1 (5 bases). The CDR3 length is 14 residues. The germline V and J ends were trimmed by 1 base and 6 bases, with 13 bases remaining between them. CDR1 and CDR2 (germline): SGHRS, YFSETQ.

The rearrangement joins TRBV14 to TRBJ2-7; 8 bases are shared with TRBD1. CDR3 length equals 16 residues. V was clipped by 3 bases and J by 0 bases; unmatched bases: 7. Germline assignment: CDR1 SGHDN and CDR2 FVKESK. CDR3 DNA sequence: TGTGCCAGCAGCCAGAAGGGACAGGACAGCTCCTACGAGCAGTACTTC. Amino acids: CASSQKGQDSSYEQYF.

This clone was detected only a few times. This sequence joins TRBV2 and TRBJ2-7; 8 bases fit TRBD2. Losses at the gene ends were 6 bases for V and 5 bases for J; bases not matched to a gene: 6. This CDR3 spans 13 amino acids. Per the germline V gene, CDR1 is SNHLY and CDR2 is FYNNEI. The CDR3 DNA follows: TGTGCCAGCAGGGGCGGGGGGTCTAACGAGCAGTACTTC. Protein: CASRGGGSNEQYF.

J is TRBJ2-7 and V is TRBV19; D is undetermined. Germline CDR1 and CDR2: LNHDA and SQIVND (reference sequence). The CDR3 spans 13 residues. V was pared by 6 bases and J by 2 bases, with 11 bases between. CDR3 sequence (DNA): TGTGCCAGTAGACCAAACACAGCCTACGAGCAGTACTTC. This translates into CASRPNTAYEQYF.

The rearrangement links TRBV9 to TRBJ2-1; a possible D gene is TRBD1 (5 bases). The length of the CDR3 is 13 residues. The germline V gene encodes CDR1 SGDLS and CDR2 YYNGEE. V was pared by 0 bases and J by 10 bases, with 11 bases between. CDR3 in DNA: TGTGCCAGCAGCGTAGACGAGAAGGGGGAGCAGTTCTTC. Protein sequence: CASSVDEKGEQFF.

The chain couples TRBV19 to TRBJ1-2; 8 nucleotides line up with TRBD1. J gave up 5 bases and V 4 bases, and 6 bases lay outside the gene matches. Germline values: CDR1 LNHDA, CDR2 SQIVND (reference sequence). There are 14 residues in the CDR3. The CDR3 coding sequence is TGTGCCAGTAGTACCCGGACAGGGACTTATGGCTACACCTTC. It translates to CASSTRTGTYGYTF.